The source of this TCR beta chain is a study of T cells after yellow fever vaccination. Study-level results: Few clonotypes appeared in both CD4 and CD8 compartments.

Germline CDR1 is DFQATT and CDR2 is SNEGSKA (reference sequence). The CDR3 runs to 13 residues. J was trimmed by 5 bases and V by 5 bases; bases with no gene match: 3. TCRdb re-derived calls from the 5' RACE reads in MiXCR, one entry per CDR3 protein. In the table there are more than 250,000 distinct CDR3 sequences, around 6.8% of which are singletons. For this clonotype: Its antigen is not known.

The receptor was isolated from a man between 18 and 29 years old who received the YFV17D yellow fever vaccine. The specimen was PBMCs, collected approximately 40 days after the first yellow fever vaccination. The chain joins TRBV20-1 to TRBJ1-5; 10 bases match TRBD1. Here the CDR3 reads CSAEDRGHQPQHF. CDR3 coding DNA: TGCAGTGCTGAAGACAGGGGGCATCAGCCCCAGCATTTT.